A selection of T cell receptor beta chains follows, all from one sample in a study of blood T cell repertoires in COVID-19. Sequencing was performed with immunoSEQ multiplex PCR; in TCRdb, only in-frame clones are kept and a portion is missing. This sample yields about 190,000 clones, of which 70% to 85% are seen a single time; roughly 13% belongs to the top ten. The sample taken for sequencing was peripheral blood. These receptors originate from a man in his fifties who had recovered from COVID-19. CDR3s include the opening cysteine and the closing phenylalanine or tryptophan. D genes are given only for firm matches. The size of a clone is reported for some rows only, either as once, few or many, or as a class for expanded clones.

cdr3_aa: CASSPGTGNTGELFF; cdr3_nt: TGTGCCAGCAGCCCCGGGACAGGAAACACCGGGGAGCTGTTTTTT; clone_size: NA; v_call: TRBV5-4; j_call: TRBJ2-2; d_call: TRBD1
cdr3_aa: CASKYSTDYEQYF; cdr3_nt: TGTGCCAGTAAGTATTCGACAGACTACGAGCAGTACTTC; clone_size: NA; v_call: TRBV2; j_call: TRBJ2-7; d_call: NA
cdr3_aa: CASSQIGLFYNEQFF; cdr3_nt: TGTGCCAGCAGCCAAATTGGACTTTTCTACAATGAGCAGTTCTTC; clone_size: NA; v_call: TRBV7-8; j_call: TRBJ2-1; d_call: NA
cdr3_aa: CASSNQGIRGAEAFF; cdr3_nt: TGTGCCAGCTCAAACCAAGGGATAAGGGGTGCTGAAGCTTTCTTT; clone_size: few; v_call: TRBV18; j_call: TRBJ1-1; d_call: NA
cdr3_aa: CASSYSDRVDYEQYF; cdr3_nt: TGTGCCAGCAGTTACTCGGACAGGGTTGACTACGAGCAGTACTTC; clone_size: NA; v_call: TRBV6-6; j_call: TRBJ2-7; d_call: TRBD1
cdr3_aa: CASSPNTGGRSYNEQFF; cdr3_nt: TGTGCCAGCTCACCAAATACAGGGGGAAGGTCCTACAATGAGCAGTTCTTC; clone_size: NA; v_call: TRBV18; j_call: TRBJ2-1; d_call: TRBD1
cdr3_aa: CAWSVRGIVGGQPQHF; cdr3_nt: TGTGCCTGGAGTGTACGAGGAATCGTCGGTGGTCAGCCCCAGCATTTT; clone_size: few; v_call: TRBV30; j_call: TRBJ1-5; d_call: NA
cdr3_aa: CASSIRTGRSYEQYF; cdr3_nt: TGTGCCAGTAGTATTAGGACAGGACGATCCTACGAGCAGTACTTC; clone_size: NA; v_call: TRBV19; j_call: TRBJ2-7; d_call: TRBD1
cdr3_aa: CASSRPGDLNEQFF; cdr3_nt: TGTGCCAGCAGTAGACCAGGGGATTTGAATGAGCAGTTCTTC; clone_size: NA; v_call: TRBV28; j_call: TRBJ2-1; d_call: NA
cdr3_aa: CASSLGTRDTQYF; cdr3_nt: TGTGCCAGCAGCTTAGGGACTCGTGATACGCAGTATTTT; clone_size: few; v_call: TRBV7-2; j_call: TRBJ2-3; d_call: NA
cdr3_aa: CSGGALREYNEQFF; cdr3_nt: TGCAGCGGTGGGGCTTTGCGGGAATACAATGAGCAGTTCTTC; clone_size: once; v_call: TRBV29-1; j_call: TRBJ2-1; d_call: NA
cdr3_aa: CATSDFGTGSHGYTF; cdr3_nt: TGTGCCACCAGTGATTTCGGTACAGGGTCCCATGGCTACACCTTC; clone_size: NA; v_call: TRBV24-1; j_call: TRBJ1-2; d_call: NA
cdr3_aa: CASSDKAFF; cdr3_nt: TGTGCCAGCAGTGACAAAGCTTTCTTT; clone_size: NA; v_call: TRBV2; j_call: TRBJ1-1; d_call: NA
cdr3_aa: CAWSETAQETQYF; cdr3_nt: TGTGCCTGGAGTGAGACAGCCCAAGAGACCCAGTACTTC; clone_size: NA; v_call: TRBV30; j_call: TRBJ2-5; d_call: NA
cdr3_aa: CASSLAQGVNSPLHF; cdr3_nt: TGCGCCAGCAGCTTGGCCCAGGGGGTAAATTCACCCCTCCACTTT; clone_size: NA; v_call: TRBV5-1; j_call: TRBJ1-6; d_call: TRBD1
cdr3_aa: CASSRVDRGVGQFF; cdr3_nt: TGTGCCAGCTCACGTGTGGACAGGGGGGTCGGGCAGTTCTTC; clone_size: NA; v_call: TRBV18; j_call: TRBJ2-1; d_call: TRBD1
cdr3_aa: CASSTNRDSYEQFF; cdr3_nt: TGTGCCAGTAGTACGAACCGGGACTCCTATGAGCAGTTCTTC; clone_size: NA; v_call: TRBV19; j_call: TRBJ2-1; d_call: NA
cdr3_aa: CASSEQEAGNTIYF; cdr3_nt: TGTGCCAGCAGTGAACAGGAGGCTGGAAACACCATATATTTT; clone_size: NA; v_call: TRBV6-1; j_call: TRBJ1-3; d_call: NA
cdr3_aa: CATSSRVSYEQYF; cdr3_nt: TGTGCCACCAGCAGCAGGGTATCCTACGAGCAGTACTTC; clone_size: NA; v_call: TRBV15; j_call: TRBJ2-7; d_call: NA
cdr3_aa: CASSENRYEQYF; cdr3_nt: TGCGCCAGCAGTGAAAATCGGTACGAGCAGTACTTC; clone_size: many; v_call: TRBV10-1; j_call: TRBJ2-7; d_call: NA
cdr3_aa: CASSLARGTNQETQYF; cdr3_nt: TGTGCCAGCAGCTTAGCGCGCGGGACTAACCAAGAGACCCAGTACTTC; clone_size: NA; v_call: TRBV11-1; j_call: TRBJ2-5; d_call: TRBD2
cdr3_aa: CASKLAGVSDTQYF; cdr3_nt: TGTGCCAGCAAACTAGCGGGAGTTTCAGATACGCAGTATTTT; clone_size: NA; v_call: TRBV7-9; j_call: TRBJ2-3; d_call: TRBD2
cdr3_aa: CASSERTGAPGGNTIYF; cdr3_nt: TGTGCCAGCAGTGAACGGACAGGGGCACCAGGTGGAAACACCATATATTTT; clone_size: NA; v_call: TRBV25-1; j_call: TRBJ1-3; d_call: TRBD1
cdr3_aa: CASSLSSGNYNEQFF; cdr3_nt: TGTGCCAGCAGCCTATCTAGCGGGAACTACAATGAGCAGTTCTTC; clone_size: NA; v_call: TRBV7-2; j_call: TRBJ2-1; d_call: TRBD2
cdr3_aa: CASSQAGAGPHEQFF; cdr3_nt: TGTGCCAGCAGCCAGGCGGGGGCGGGGCCCCATGAGCAGTTCTTC; clone_size: NA; v_call: TRBV6-6; j_call: TRBJ2-1; d_call: NA
cdr3_aa: CASSLERTGPYEQYF; cdr3_nt: TGTGCCAGCAGCTTAGAGAGGACAGGGCCCTACGAGCAGTACTTC; clone_size: few; v_call: TRBV7-2; j_call: TRBJ2-7; d_call: TRBD1
cdr3_aa: CASSPNSRSYEQYF; cdr3_nt: TGTGCCAGCAGTCCTAATTCCCGGTCCTACGAGCAGTACTTC; clone_size: NA; v_call: TRBV2; j_call: TRBJ2-7; d_call: NA
cdr3_aa: CASSVQGLSTDTQYF; cdr3_nt: TGTGCCAGCAGCGTACAGGGCTTGAGCACAGATACGCAGTATTTT; clone_size: many; v_call: TRBV9; j_call: TRBJ2-3; d_call: NA
cdr3_aa: CASSTLRDTDEQYF; cdr3_nt: TGTGCCAGCTCAACATTACGGGACACCGACGAGCAGTACTTC; clone_size: NA; v_call: TRBV18; j_call: TRBJ2-7; d_call: NA
cdr3_aa: CASSRLGTGAGNSPLHF; cdr3_nt: TGCGCCAGCAGCCGTCTTGGGACAGGGGCTGGAAATTCACCCCTCCACTTT; clone_size: NA; v_call: TRBV5-1; j_call: TRBJ1-6; d_call: TRBD1
cdr3_aa: CASSQTSGRAGEQYF; cdr3_nt: TGTGCCAGCAGCCAGACTAGCGGGAGGGCCGGGGAGCAGTACTTC; clone_size: NA; v_call: TRBV11-3; j_call: TRBJ2-7; d_call: TRBD2
cdr3_aa: CASSLISGRAGAETQYF; cdr3_nt: TGCGCCAGCAGCTTGATTAGTGGGAGGGCCGGGGCGGAGACCCAGTACTTC; clone_size: once; v_call: TRBV5-1; j_call: TRBJ2-5; d_call: TRBD2
cdr3_aa: CASSSPGQPGVGYTF; cdr3_nt: TGTGCCAGCAGTAGCCCGGGACAGCCTGGGGTAGGCTACACCTTC; clone_size: many; v_call: TRBV25-1; j_call: TRBJ1-2; d_call: TRBD1
cdr3_aa: CATSDSDRVGGYTF; cdr3_nt: TGTGCCACCAGTGATTCGGACAGGGTAGGCGGCTACACCTTC; clone_size: NA; v_call: TRBV24-1; j_call: TRBJ1-2; d_call: TRBD1
cdr3_aa: CASSKASDTQYF; cdr3_nt: TGTGCCAGCAGTAAAGCTTCAGATACGCAGTATTTT; clone_size: NA; v_call: TRBV27; j_call: TRBJ2-3; d_call: NA
cdr3_aa: CASSSQYRGTYEQYF; cdr3_nt: TGTGCCAGCAGTTCCCAATACAGGGGTACCTACGAGCAGTACTTC; clone_size: NA; v_call: TRBV27; j_call: TRBJ2-7; d_call: TRBD1
cdr3_aa: CASSPAGILTDTQYF; cdr3_nt: TGTGCCAGCTCACCGGCCGGGATTTTAACAGATACGCAGTATTTT; clone_size: NA; v_call: TRBV18; j_call: TRBJ2-3; d_call: NA
cdr3_aa: CASTMTGRNEQFF; cdr3_nt: TGTGCCAGTACAATGACAGGACGCAATGAGCAGTTCTTC; clone_size: NA; v_call: TRBV19; j_call: TRBJ2-1; d_call: NA
cdr3_aa: CASTTRQSREGTYEQYF; cdr3_nt: TGTGCCAGCACGACGAGACAATCCAGGGAGGGGACTTACGAGCAGTACTTC; clone_size: NA; v_call: TRBV7-9; j_call: TRBJ2-7; d_call: TRBD2
cdr3_aa: CASSPPASSAYEQYF; cdr3_nt: TGTGCCAGCAGCCCACCCGCTAGCAGCGCGTACGAGCAGTACTTC; clone_size: NA; v_call: TRBV7-2; j_call: TRBJ2-7; d_call: NA
cdr3_aa: CASSHPQGNNSPLHF; cdr3_nt: TGTGCCAGCAGCCATCCACAGGGGAATAATTCACCCCTCCACTTT; clone_size: NA; v_call: TRBV14; j_call: TRBJ1-6; d_call: TRBD1
cdr3_aa: CASSLAGGGVYEQYF; cdr3_nt: TGTGCCAGCAGCTTGGCCGGCGGAGGGGTGTACGAGCAGTACTTC; clone_size: NA; v_call: TRBV5-4; j_call: TRBJ2-7; d_call: NA
cdr3_aa: CASKAGGSAYNEQFF; cdr3_nt: TGTGCCAGCAAAGCGGGAGGTAGTGCCTACAATGAGCAGTTCTTC; clone_size: few; v_call: TRBV5-6; j_call: TRBJ2-1; d_call: TRBD2
cdr3_aa: CASSIQVAGHNEQFF; cdr3_nt: TGTGCCAGTAGTATTCAAGTAGCGGGACACAATGAGCAGTTCTTC; clone_size: NA; v_call: TRBV19; j_call: TRBJ2-1; d_call: TRBD2
cdr3_aa: CASSLASRTDTQYF; cdr3_nt: TGTGCCAGCAGCTTAGCTAGCCGCACAGATACGCAGTATTTT; clone_size: NA; v_call: TRBV7-2; j_call: TRBJ2-3; d_call: NA
cdr3_aa: CASSMGWTGRGTEAFF; cdr3_nt: TGTGCCAGTAGTATGGGTTGGACAGGGAGAGGTACTGAAGCTTTCTTT; clone_size: NA; v_call: TRBV19; j_call: TRBJ1-1; d_call: TRBD1
cdr3_aa: CASSYRLAGVYEQYF; cdr3_nt: TGTGCCAGCAGCTACCGACTAGCGGGGGTCTACGAGCAGTACTTC; clone_size: NA; v_call: TRBV5-5; j_call: TRBJ2-7; d_call: TRBD2
cdr3_aa: CSVEATGQGPSGANVLTF; cdr3_nt: TGCAGCGTTGAGGCAACAGGACAGGGTCCCTCTGGGGCCAACGTCCTGACTTTC; clone_size: NA; v_call: TRBV29-1; j_call: TRBJ2-6; d_call: TRBD1
cdr3_aa: CSYTGGPTRGYTF; cdr3_nt: TGCAGTTACACCGGCGGGCCCACTCGGGGCTACACCTTC; clone_size: NA; v_call: TRBV29-1; j_call: TRBJ1-2; d_call: NA
cdr3_aa: CASSPTGTGWNTIYF; cdr3_nt: TGCGCCAGCAGCCCGACCGGGACAGGGTGGAACACCATATATTTT; clone_size: NA; v_call: TRBV4-1; j_call: TRBJ1-3; d_call: TRBD1
cdr3_aa: CASSVVSWTSGRGEQYF; cdr3_nt: TGTGCCAGCAGTGTGGTCTCCTGGACTAGCGGGAGGGGAGAGCAGTACTTC; clone_size: NA; v_call: TRBV6-1; j_call: TRBJ2-7; d_call: TRBD2
cdr3_aa: CASSLAQLAGTDTQYF; cdr3_nt: TGTGCCAGCAGCTTAGCACAACTAGCGGGCACAGATACGCAGTATTTT; clone_size: NA; v_call: TRBV7-6; j_call: TRBJ2-3; d_call: TRBD2
cdr3_aa: CASSAAGAIYGYTF; cdr3_nt: TGTGCCAGCAGCGCGGCAGGTGCTATATATGGCTACACCTTC; clone_size: NA; v_call: TRBV9; j_call: TRBJ1-2; d_call: NA
cdr3_aa: CASSPTPGTSGSNNEQFF; cdr3_nt: TGTGCCAGCAGCCCTACCCCCGGGACTAGCGGGAGTAATAATGAGCAGTTCTTC; clone_size: NA; v_call: TRBV28; j_call: TRBJ2-1; d_call: TRBD2
cdr3_aa: CASSQELLGLASNEQFF; cdr3_nt: TGCGCCAGCAGCCAAGAGTTGCTTGGACTAGCTAGCAATGAGCAGTTCTTC; clone_size: NA; v_call: TRBV4-3; j_call: TRBJ2-1; d_call: TRBD2
cdr3_aa: CASTTSARSSVNNEQFF; cdr3_nt: TGTGCCAGTACCACTAGTGCGCGGAGTTCGGTCAACAATGAGCAGTTCTTC; clone_size: NA; v_call: TRBV19; j_call: TRBJ2-1; d_call: NA
cdr3_aa: CASSPSDIGLQETQYF; cdr3_nt: TGTGCCAGCTCACCATCCGACATAGGTCTCCAAGAGACCCAGTACTTC; clone_size: NA; v_call: TRBV18; j_call: TRBJ2-5; d_call: NA